The entry below describes one T cell receptor beta chain. The sample originates from a study of blood T cell repertoires in COVID-19. On the study more broadly: PBMCs, B-cell-depleted T cells, or T cells were the source of the cDNA or gDNA that made up the material.

Per the original data handling: It was from reference gene primer amplification that nucleated cell counts were estimated. Clones were sequenced by immunoSEQ multiplex PCR, and TCRdb holds only the in-frame ones, with some missing. D and trimming come from the DNA, and the V and J calls and clone size come from that table. The top ten clones hold about 20% of a sample with about 110,000 clones, roughly 83% of them seen once. J gave up 10 bases and V 6 bases, and 8 bases lay outside the gene matches. The CDR3 length is 14 residues. Germline V gene data show CDR1 as SNHLY and CDR2 as FYNNEI. This chain joins TRBV2 and TRBJ1-6; TRBD1 aligns across 8 bases. The sequence was collected from a woman aged 60-75 years with acute or convalescent COVID-19. Sequencing was carried out using peripheral blood. CDR3 loop: CASRLQGAWSPLHF. The CDR3 bases are TGTGCCAGCAGACTTCAGGGGGCCTGGTCACCCCTCCACTTT.